This TCR beta chain emerged from a study of T cell responses to AZD1222 COVID-19 vaccine. Study-wide findings and caveats: With two AZD1222 doses given, Spike-specific TCR breadth and depth both rose. Vaccine-associated CD4 TCRs ranged over spike, dominating at 160-218 and 743-854.

To note about this clone: What it recognizes is unknown.

Between the trimmed V and J ends, which lost 0 bases and 1 base, there was a span of 10 bases. Germline lookup yields CDR1 SGHRS and CDR2 YFSETQ. The CDR3 is 15 amino acids. Measured with immunoSEQ multiplex PCR; TCRdb has only the in-frame clones, and not every one. The sample yields tens of thousands of clones, about 80% seen once. The sample here was peripheral blood, taken 28 days after the second AZD1222 dose. The chain has TRBV5-1 and TRBJ1-1; the D gene is possibly TRBD1 (5 bases). The source of this sequence is an adult who received the AZD1222 COVID-19 vaccine. CDR3: CASSLGWGKNTEAFF. CDR3 sequence (DNA): TGCGCCAGCAGCTTGGGGTGGGGGAAGAACACTGAAGCTTTCTTT.